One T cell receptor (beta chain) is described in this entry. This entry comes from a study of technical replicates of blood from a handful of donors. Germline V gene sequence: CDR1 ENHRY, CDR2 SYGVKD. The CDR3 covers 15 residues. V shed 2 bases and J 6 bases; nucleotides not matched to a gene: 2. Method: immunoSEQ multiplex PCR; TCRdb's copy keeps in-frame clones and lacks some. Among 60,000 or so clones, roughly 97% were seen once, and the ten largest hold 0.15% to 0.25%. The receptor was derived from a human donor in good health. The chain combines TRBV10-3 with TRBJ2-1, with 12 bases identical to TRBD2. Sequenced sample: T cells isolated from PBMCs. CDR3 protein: CAISEPGLAGNEQFF. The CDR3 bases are TGTGCCATCAGTGAGCCGGGACTAGCGGGCAATGAGCAGTTCTTC.